The 15 T cell receptor beta chains in this list originate from one sample, sequenced in a study of metastatic and nonmetastatic thyroid tumors. Treatment of any kind had been given to no patient before thyroid surgery. Via MiXCR, TCRdb re-called the PCR reads. Here the sample spans tens of thousands of clones, 20% to 25% being singletons. Sequenced: adjacent normal tissue. These receptor sequences come from a female donor with papillary thyroid cancer or a benign thyroid nodule (not recorded which). Some clones in this sample may be carry-over from other donors' samples.

This clone was recorded many times. The chain joins TRBV7-9 to TRBJ1-5; D unresolved. Trimming stripped 1 base from V and 7 bases from J, with 5 bases between. CDR1 is SEHNR and CDR2 is FQNEAQ in the germline V gene (reference sequence). CDR3 length equals 12 residues. CDR3 nucleotides: TGTGCCAGCAGCTTAGATGGGCAGCCCCAGCATTTT. Translating it yields CASSLDGQPQHF.

This clone was counted ten times or more. The V call is TRBV3-1, the J call TRBJ2-2; perhaps TRBD2 as D (6 bases). Germline assignment: CDR1 LGHDT and CDR2 YNNKEL (reference sequence). V lost 8 bases and J lost 7, with 17 bases in between. This CDR3 is built from 14 residues. The CDR3 DNA sequence: TGTGCCAGCGGCGGTGCGGGAAGGGTCGGGGAGCTGTTTTTT. Translation gives CASGGAGRVGELFF.

This sequence joins TRBV11-2 and TRBJ2-7; 14 bases fit TRBD2. The V and J ends lost 5 bases and 6 bases, in that order; junction bases with no gene match: 6. This CDR3 region has 15 residues. Germline V gives CDR1 SGHAT, CDR2 FQNNGV. CDR3 in DNA: TGTGCCAGCAGCCCGGGACTAGCGGGAGAATCCGAGCAGTACTTC. It specifies CASSPGLAGESEQYF.

This clone was counted ten times or more. The chain has TRBV28 and TRBJ1-5, with 8 bases aligning to TRBD1. The junction had 13 bases not matched to a gene; V was cut back by 6 bases and J by 0 bases. This CDR3 contains 18 residues. Germline-derived CDR1 and CDR2 are MDHEN and SYDVKM. The CDR3 loop is CASRFTGGMKYSNQPQHF. The CDR3, as DNA: TGTGCCAGCAGATTTACAGGGGGGATGAAATATAGCAATCAGCCCCAGCATTTT.

Many counts were recorded for this clone. The chain employs TRBV19 and TRBJ1-2; no firm D call. The CDR3 runs to 11 residues. The V and J ends lost 2 bases and 5 bases respectively, with 3 bases between them. CDR1 and CDR2 (germline): LNHDA, SQIVND (reference sequence). CDR3 DNA: TGTGCCAGTAGTATACAGTATGGCTACACCTTC. It is translated as CASSIQYGYTF.

This clone was picked up a small number of times. The chain combines TRBV10-3 with TRBJ2-7; D uncertain. The germline V and J ends were trimmed by 7 bases and 4 bases, with 11 bases remaining between them. Germline loops: CDR1 ENHRY, CDR2 SYGVKD. The CDR3 consists of 12 residues. CDR3 DNA sequence: TGTGCCATCAATGACGCAGGTTACGAGCAGTACTTC. This translates into CAINDAGYEQYF.

This clone was seen ten or more times. The chain is built from TRBV7-9 and TRBJ2-1; no firm D call. Germline V gives CDR1 SEHNR, CDR2 FQNEAQ (reference sequence). Trimming cost V 5 bases and J 8 bases, with 10 bases left between them. The CDR3 runs 12 residues. CDR3 sequence reads: CASSDGWDEQFF. CDR3 in DNA: TGTGCCAGCAGCGACGGGTGGGATGAGCAGTTCTTC.

V is TRBV15 and J is TRBJ2-3, with a weak D call TRBD2 (5 bases). The V end was cut by 0 bases, the J end by 2 bases, with 12 bases between. The CDR3 has 16 residues. The V gene's germline CDR1 is LNHNV and CDR2 YYDKDF (reference sequence). In nucleotides, the CDR3 is TGTGCCACCAGCAGAGATCGGGGATCCGCCACAGATACGCAGTATTTT. Amino acid sequence: CATSRDRGSATDTQYF.

The genes are TRBV7-8 and TRBJ1-2; 7 bases fit TRBD1. J was trimmed by 6 bases and V by 8 bases; bases with no gene match: 15. Looked up from germline, CDR1 is SGHVS and CDR2 is FQNEAQ. The CDR3 is made up of 15 amino acids. The CDR3 reads CASAQSQGSLDGYTF. The CDR3 DNA sequence: TGTGCCAGCGCTCAGTCACAGGGGAGTTTAGATGGCTACACCTTC.

Comments on this clone: A read error may account for a junction end that differs from germline. Other nucleotide sequences from this sample produce the same CDR3. The V and J genes are TRBV7-6 and TRBJ2-3, with D perhaps TRBD1 (6 bases). The germline V gene has CDR1 SGHVS and CDR2 FNYEAQ. This CDR3 has 15 amino acids. The CDR3 nucleotides are TGTGCCAGCAGCCGGAGACAGGAAAGCACAGATACGCAGTATTTC. Amino acids: CASSRRQESTDTQYF. Based on the CDR3 plus reference TRBV7-6 and TRBJ2-3, the full variable domain is GAGVSQSPRYKVTKRGQDVALRCDPISGHVSLYWYRQALGQGPEFLTYFNYEAQQDKSGLPNDRFSAERPEGSISTLTIQRTEQRDSAMYRCASSRRQESTDTQYFGPGTRLTVL.

This rearrangement joins TRBV2 to TRBJ2-1; D is perhaps TRBD1 (6 bases). The V gene's germline CDR1 is SNHLY and CDR2 FYNNEI. This CDR3 is 13 amino acids long. V lost 6 bases, J lost 8 bases, and 14 bases lay in between. The CDR3 here is CASSQDSDDEQFF. The CDR3 coding sequence is TGTGCCAGCAGCCAGGACAGCGACGATGAGCAGTTCTTC.

This clone was seen many times. CDR3 sequence reads: CASSLLPAGEQFF. In nucleotides, the CDR3 is TGTGCCAGCAGCCTTTTACCGGCGGGCGAGCAGTTCTTC. V and J are TRBV5-6 and TRBJ2-1, with D possibly being TRBD2 (5 bases). The CDR3 totals 13 residues. V was pared by 4 bases and J by 10 bases, with 15 bases between. Per germline, CDR1 SGHDT and CDR2 YYEEEE.

This clone has at least ten counts. The genes are TRBV30 and TRBJ2-7; D is unclear. The length of the CDR3 is 12 residues. Trimming cost V 1 base and J 1 base, with 5 bases left between them. In germline, CDR1 is GTSNPN, CDR2 SVGIG (reference sequence). In nucleotides, the CDR3 is TGTGCCTGGAGTGGACCTTCCTACGAGCAGTACTTC. This translates into CAWSGPSYEQYF.

This clone was detected only a few times. This sequence joins TRBV6-6 and TRBJ2-3; D gene uncertain. The CDR3 contains 16 residues. V dropped 2 bases and J dropped 5 bases, with 17 bases sitting between them. The germline V gene encodes CDR1 MNHNY and CDR2 SVGAGI (reference sequence). Here the CDR3 DNA reads TGTGCCAGCAGTTACGGCTATGCAGCTCAGGAAGATACGCAGTATTTT. Its translation is CASSYGYAAQEDTQYF.

This clone was counted many times. The chain recombines TRBV3-1 with TRBJ2-2, with TRBD2 matching 12 bases. The CDR3 sequence is 17 residues long. The germline V gene has CDR1 LGHDT and CDR2 YNNKEL (reference sequence). Trimming cost V 3 bases and J 7 bases; bases outside gene matches: 9. CDR3 residues: CASSHALAGGRGGELFF. As DNA, the CDR3 is TGTGCCAGCAGCCATGCACTAGCGGGAGGACGGGGCGGGGAGCTGTTTTTT.